A selection of T cell receptor beta chains follows, all from one sample in a study of T cells in tuberculosis. Measured with immunoSEQ multiplex PCR; TCRdb has only the in-frame clones, and not every one. The repertoire holds tens of thousands of clones, approximately 80% seen once, with 10% to 15% in the top ten. The sample taken for sequencing was CD1b-GMM tetramer-negative cells sorted from PBMCs. These receptor sequences come from an adult woman with latent tuberculosis. Both conserved end residues are part of each CDR3. Each record gives: CDR3 protein, CDR3 DNA, J gene, clone size, D gene, V gene. A D gene is named only where the DNA matches it firmly. Clone size, where shown, is once, few, many, or a class for clones that have expanded.

CASSKVYSPQHF TGTGCCAGCAGCAAAGTGTACTCGCCCCAGCATTTT TRBJ1-5 - - TRBV21-1
CASSLARRNTEAFF TGTGCCAGCAGCTTGGCGCGGAGGAACACTGAAGCTTTCTTT TRBJ1-1 - - TRBV5-6
CASSLSGLAPFF TGTGCCAGCAGTCTCTCCGGACTAGCGCCGTTCTTC TRBJ2-1 - TRBD2 TRBV13
CASSLDTGTGCRTTGELFF TGTGCCAGCAGCTTAGACACCGGGACAGGGTGTAGGACCACCGGGGAGCTGTTTTTT TRBJ2-2 - TRBD1 TRBV11-3
CASSRTVVGGYTF TGCGCCAGCAGCCGTACAGTAGTGGGCGGCTACACCTTC TRBJ1-2 once - TRBV4-1
CSVVAGGTDTQYF TGCAGCGTTGTGGCGGGAGGGACAGATACGCAGTATTTT TRBJ2-3 - TRBD2 TRBV29-1
CASSFGGRQDGYTF TGTGCCAGCAGCTTTGGAGGCAGGCAGGATGGCTACACCTTC TRBJ1-2 once - TRBV7-2
CASTPGALSNQPQHF TGTGCCAGCACTCCAGGGGCCCTTAGCAATCAGCCCCAGCATTTT TRBJ1-5 - - TRBV6-1
CSALLTDTQYF TGCAGTGCTCTCCTCACAGATACGCAGTATTTT TRBJ2-3 few - TRBV20-1
CASSRRNTGNTEAFF TGTGCCAGCAGCCGTAGAAATACAGGGAACACTGAAGCTTTCTTT TRBJ1-1 - - TRBV7-2
CASSSGSGDTQYF TGTGCCAGCTCTAGCGGGAGTGGAGATACGCAGTATTTT TRBJ2-3 - TRBD2 TRBV18
CASSSDRGRYGYTF TGTGCCAGCAGTTCGGACAGGGGAAGATATGGCTACACCTTC TRBJ1-2 - TRBD1 TRBV27
CASSEHSNTGELFF TGTGCCAGCAGTGAACACTCAAACACCGGGGAGCTGTTTTTT TRBJ2-2 - - TRBV2
CASSRTQGPSNEKLFF TGTGCCAGCAGCCGCACCCAGGGGCCCTCTAATGAAAAACTGTTTTTT TRBJ1-4 - - TRBV7-9
CASTPASDLYEQYF TGTGCCAGCACCCCAGCTAGTGACCTCTACGAGCAGTACTTC TRBJ2-7 - - TRBV7-9
CASSVGGAGNQPQHF TGTGCCAGCAGTGTAGGGGGCGCAGGCAATCAGCCCCAGCATTTT TRBJ1-5 - TRBD1 TRBV6-1
CASSQVPGQIKNIQYF TGTGCCAGCAGCCAAGTCCCGGGACAGATCAAAAACATTCAGTACTTC TRBJ2-4 once TRBD1 TRBV4-2
CASRLQGNTEAFF TGTGCCAGCAGGCTACAGGGGAACACTGAAGCTTTCTTT TRBJ1-1 - - TRBV28
CASSLDHSRYTDTQYF TGTGCCAGCAGCTTAGATCATAGCCGGTACACAGATACGCAGTATTTT TRBJ2-3 - - TRBV7-2
CASSLGLAGVGTGELFF TGTGCCAGCTCCCTTGGACTAGCGGGAGTGGGAACCGGGGAGCTGTTTTTT TRBJ2-2 - TRBD2 TRBV18
CAIQAGDSPLHF TGTGCCATCCAGGCGGGGGATTCACCCCTCCACTTT TRBJ1-6 - - TRBV10-3
CASSLGLAGGEQYF TGTGCCAGCAGCTTAGGACTAGCGGGAGGCGAGCAGTACTTC TRBJ2-7 - TRBD2 TRBV7-2
CASSQVGSGGFSYEQYF TGTGCCAGCAGCCAAGTCGGAAGCGGGGGGTTCTCCTACGAGCAGTACTTC TRBJ2-7 once TRBD2 TRBV4-2
CAISPGNTGELFF TGTGCCATCTCCCCAGGGAACACCGGGGAGCTGTTTTTT TRBJ2-2 - - TRBV28
CASSPLAGAGDTQYF TGTGCCAGCAGCCCCCTGGCGGGAGCAGGAGATACGCAGTATTTT TRBJ2-3 - TRBD2 TRBV9
CASSPTPPGHQSTNEKLFF TGTGCCAGCAGCCCCACACCCCCGGGACACCAATCAACTAATGAAAAACTGTTTTTT TRBJ1-4 - - TRBV7-9
CASRYGRGGIGYEQYF TGTGCCAGCAGATACGGGCGCGGCGGGATCGGGTACGAGCAGTACTTC TRBJ2-7 once - TRBV28
CASSSHVHLGGIQPQHF TGTGCCAGCAGCTCCCACGTACACCTCGGAGGTATTCAGCCCCAGCATTTT TRBJ1-5 once - TRBV7-3
CAWSNRANQPQHF TGTGCCTGGAGTAACAGGGCCAATCAGCCCCAGCATTTT TRBJ1-5 - - TRBV30
CASSLPDGTVYGYTF TGTGCCAGCAGCCTCCCAGACGGGACAGTCTATGGCTACACCTTC TRBJ1-2 - TRBD1 TRBV28
CASSQAGLASGSTDTQYF TGTGCCAGCAGCCAAGCAGGGTTGGCTAGCGGGAGCACAGATACGCAGTATTTT TRBJ2-3 - TRBD2 TRBV4-2
CASRLSKDRGPMNTEAFF TGTGCCAGCAGACTTTCTAAAGACAGGGGCCCTATGAACACTGAAGCTTTCTTT TRBJ1-1 - TRBD1 TRBV6-4
CAWTGMNTEAFF TGTGCCTGGACAGGGATGAACACTGAAGCTTTCTTT TRBJ1-1 - - TRBV30
CASTHGENTEAFF TGTGCCAGCACTCACGGGGAGAACACTGAAGCTTTCTTT TRBJ1-1 - - TRBV2
CASSSQTGYEQYF TGTGCCAGCAGCTCTCAGACAGGCTACGAGCAGTACTTC TRBJ2-7 - - TRBV7-2
CASSKVGRDNEQFF TGTGCCAGCAGCAAAGTGGGCAGGGACAATGAGCAGTTCTTC TRBJ2-1 - - TRBV21-1